A selection of T cell receptor beta chains follows, all from one sample in a study of T cell clusters in autoimmune cytopenias. Reanalyzing the multiplex PCR reads, TCRdb keeps one entry per CDR3 protein, without DNA. Its table records 7,000 or so distinct CDR3 sequences. The data also belong to a second study, concerning T cell repertoires in aging, cancer and after chemotherapy.

Sequencing input: peripheral blood. These receptors came from a human donor in good health. CDR3s include the opening cysteine and the closing phenylalanine or tryptophan. Clone size appears in some rows only: once, few, many, or a class for an expanded clone.

>medium-sized|TRBJ2-7|TRBV27
CASSLVGQGVYEQYF
>-|TRBJ2-5|TRBV4-2
CASSRGLAGGQETQYF
>-|TRBJ2-5|TRBV12-3/TRBV12-4
CVSSLVVYNEQFF
>-|TRBJ2-7|TRBV19
CASRVQGAAYEQYF
>-|TRBJ1-1|TRBV6-2/TRBV6-3
CASRAGQGGTEAFF
>-|TRBJ1-1|TRBV20-1
CSAPPGTANEAFF
>medium-sized|TRBJ2-6|TRBV6-4
CASSDGGGAGANVLTF
>-|TRBJ2-1|TRBV10-3
CALGGDNYNEQFF
>medium-sized|TRBJ2-7|TRBV19
CASTPALGDGAYEQYF
>-|TRBJ2-1|TRBV6-4
CASSPGLAGIYEQFF
>-|TRBJ2-3|TRBV15
CATSPQTRSTDTQYF
>-|TRBJ1-1|TRBV30
CAWSYSGTARVGGEAFF
>-|TRBJ1-1|TRBV5-1
CASSPDIQGPGTEAFF
>medium-sized|TRBJ2-1|TRBV29-1
CSVGRDRGWNEQFF
>-|TRBJ1-2|TRBV6-5
CASSYSDRGLSYGYTF
>-|TRBJ2-3|TRBV11-1
CASSYENQPRYTQYF
>-|TRBJ2-3|TRBV6-4
CASSDEAGGHQTQYF
>-|TRBJ1-1|TRBV4-3
CASSQDGDTEAFF
>-|TRBJ1-2|TRBV20-1
CSARDLGTWGYTF
>-|TRBJ2-1|TRBV5-6
CASSLRGPDNEQFF
>-|TRBJ1-6|TRBV27
CASSLSKMVTLRVPLHF
>-|TRBJ2-4|TRBV29-1
CSVPGLRPGDIQYF
>-|TRBJ1-5|TRBV6-1
CASSEIRDRSPQHF
>medium-sized|TRBJ2-3|TRBV29-1
CSVDEKITQYF
>-|TRBJ1-5|TRBV6-5
CASRGPTSNQPQHF